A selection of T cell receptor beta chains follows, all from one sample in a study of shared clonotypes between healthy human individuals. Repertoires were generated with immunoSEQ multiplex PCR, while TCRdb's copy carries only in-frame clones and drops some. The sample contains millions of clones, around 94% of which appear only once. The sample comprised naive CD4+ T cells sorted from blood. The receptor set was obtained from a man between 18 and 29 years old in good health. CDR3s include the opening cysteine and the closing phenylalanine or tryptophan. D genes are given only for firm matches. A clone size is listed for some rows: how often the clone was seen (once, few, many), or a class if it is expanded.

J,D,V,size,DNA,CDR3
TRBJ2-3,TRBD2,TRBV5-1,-,TGCGCCAGCAGCTTGGGCTCTAGCGGAGGGACTAGCACAGATACGCAGTATTTT,CASSLGSSGGTSTDTQYF
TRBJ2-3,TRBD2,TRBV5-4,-,TGTGCCAGCAGCGACGCGGGAGAGATCACAGATACGCAGTATTTT,CASSDAGEITDTQYF
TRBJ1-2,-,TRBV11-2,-,TGTGCCAGCAGCATTGGAGGAGGCTACACCTTC,CASSIGGGYTF
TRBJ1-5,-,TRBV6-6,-,TGTGCCAGCAGTTCCTATCTAGACAGGTCTAGTCAGCCCCAGCATTTT,CASSSYLDRSSQPQHF
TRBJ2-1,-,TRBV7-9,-,TGTGCCAGCAGCTTAGGAGGTCTCCCCCAGGGGTACAATGAGCAGTTCTTC,CASSLGGLPQGYNEQFF
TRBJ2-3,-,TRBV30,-,TGTGCCTGGAGCAGTGTTGGGAATACGCAGTATTTT,CAWSSVGNTQYF
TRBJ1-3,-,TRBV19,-,TGTGCCAGTAGTAGACCCCGGGGCGACACTGGAAACACCATATATTTT,CASSRPRGDTGNTIYF
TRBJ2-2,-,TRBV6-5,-,TGTGCCAGCCGCAGGGCCGGGGAGCTGTTTTTT,CASRRAGELFF
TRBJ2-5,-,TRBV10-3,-,TGTGCCATCAGTAATATAGGGGGCCAAGAGACCCAGTACTTC,CAISNIGGQETQYF
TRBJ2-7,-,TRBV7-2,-,TGTGCCAGCAGCTTAGCACTAGCCTACGAGCAGTACTTC,CASSLALAYEQYF
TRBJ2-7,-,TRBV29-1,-,TGCAGCGTTAAACAGGCCTACGAGCAGTACTTC,CSVKQAYEQYF
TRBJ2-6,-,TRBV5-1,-,TGCGCCAGCAGCTCCAAACAGGGTCCGGCGGCTGGGGCCAACGTCCTGACTTTC,CASSSKQGPAAGANVLTF
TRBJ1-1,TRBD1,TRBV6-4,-,TGTGCCAGCAGCGTACAGGGGGGCACTGAAGCTTTCTTT,CASSVQGGTEAFF
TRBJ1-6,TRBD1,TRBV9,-,TGTGCCAGCAGCCCCCGGACAGGGCGCAGCACTAATTCACCCCTCCACTTT,CASSPRTGRSTNSPLHF
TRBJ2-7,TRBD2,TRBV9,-,TGTGCCAGCAGCGTAGCTACGAGCGGGGGGCCCTACGAGCAGTACTTC,CASSVATSGGPYEQYF
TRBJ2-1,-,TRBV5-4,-,TGTGCCAGCAGCCCCCGGGGTATAAATGAGCAGTTCTTC,CASSPRGINEQFF
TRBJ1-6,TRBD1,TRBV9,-,TGTGCCAGCAGCGCAACCGGGACAGGGGGCTCGGGTTCACCCCTCCACTTT,CASSATGTGGSGSPLHF
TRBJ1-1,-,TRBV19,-,TGTGCCAGTAGTATACTGGGGAGGGGGAACACTGAAGCTTTCTTT,CASSILGRGNTEAFF
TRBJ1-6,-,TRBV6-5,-,TGTGCCAGCAGTTACACGCAGGTTATTTCACCCCTCCACTTT,CASSYTQVISPLHF
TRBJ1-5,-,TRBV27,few,TGTGCCAGCAGTTTTTTGGGGGCATATCAGCCCCAGCATTTT,CASSFLGAYQPQHF
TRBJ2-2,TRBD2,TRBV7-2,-,TGTGCCAGCAGCTTAGATCCAGCGGGAGCCGGGGAGCTGTTTTTT,CASSLDPAGAGELFF
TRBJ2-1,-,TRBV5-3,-,TGTGCCAGAAGCCCTGGGACCGAGACAGACCTGGATGAGCAGTTCTTC,CARSPGTETDLDEQFF
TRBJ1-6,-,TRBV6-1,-,TGTGCCAGCAACGCCGGGGGGAATAATTCACCCCTCCACTTT,CASNAGGNNSPLHF
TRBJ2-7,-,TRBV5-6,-,TGTGCCAGCAGCCAGCAGGGATTCTACGAGCAGTACTTC,CASSQQGFYEQYF
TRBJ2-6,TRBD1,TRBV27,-,TGTGCCAGCAGTTTAGGGCATGGACAGGGAATAATCGAGTCTGGGGCCAACGTCCTGACTTTC,CASSLGHGQGIIESGANVLTF
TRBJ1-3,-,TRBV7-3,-,TGTGCCAGCAGCCACGGAGGACAACTTGGAAACACCATATATTTT,CASSHGGQLGNTIYF
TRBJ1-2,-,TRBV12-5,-,TGTGCTAGTGGTTTGGAGGAGCGGAATGGCTACACCTTC,CASGLEERNGYTF
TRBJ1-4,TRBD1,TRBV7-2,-,TGTGCCAGCAGCTCGGGACAGCCCGACGGGGAAAAACTGTTTTTT,CASSSGQPDGEKLFF
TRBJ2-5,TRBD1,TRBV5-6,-,TGTGCCAGCAGCCCCCTCGGACAGGGCCAAGAGACCCAGTACTTC,CASSPLGQGQETQYF
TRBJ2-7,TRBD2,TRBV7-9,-,TGTGCCAGCAGCCGACTAGCGGGGGCATACGAGCAGTACTTC,CASSRLAGAYEQYF
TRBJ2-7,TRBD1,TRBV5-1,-,TGCGCCAGCAGCGTCGGCAGACAGGGGCACGAGCAGTACTTC,CASSVGRQGHEQYF
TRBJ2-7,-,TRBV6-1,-,TGTGCCAGCTTCAACGGGGTTTCCTCCTACGAGCAGTACTTC,CASFNGVSSYEQYF
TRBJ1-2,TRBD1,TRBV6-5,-,TGTGCCAGCAGAACGGGACAGTATGGCTACACCTTC,CASRTGQYGYTF
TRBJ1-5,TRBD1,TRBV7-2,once,TGTGCCAGCAGCTTAGCATGGGACAGGGTCAATCAGCCCCAGCATTTT,CASSLAWDRVNQPQHF
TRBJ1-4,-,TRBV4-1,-,TGCGCCAGCAGCCAAGTGCATGGAACTAATGAAAAACTGTTTTTT,CASSQVHGTNEKLFF